Each of the 16 T cell receptor beta chains below was sequenced from the same sample in a study of type 1 regulatory T cells. One entry per CDR3 protein results from TCRdb running MiXCR on the reads. Here the sample spans about 59,000 distinct CDR3 sequences, roughly two thirds being singletons. These TCRs' antigens remain unknown. The sequenced sample was cultured non-Tr1 T cells, either the whole culture or a sorted T cell fraction (not recorded which). The receptors derive from a human donor in good health.

CDR3: CASSLGTGSPYEQYF. CDR3 DNA sequence: TGTGCCAGCAGCTTGGGTACAGGGTCTCCCTACGAGCAGTACTTC. The chain employs TRBV5-5 and TRBJ2-7, with D perhaps TRBD1 (6 bases). Germline CDR1 is SGHKS and CDR2 is YYEKEE (reference sequence). Deletions cut 0 bases from V and 2 bases from J, with 12 bases between. CDR3 length: 15 residues.

The rearrangement uses TRBV7-8 and TRBJ2-6; D is unresolved. The germline gives CDR1 SGHVS, CDR2 FQNEAQ. The CDR3 spans 16 residues. V was cut by 0 bases and J by 2 bases, with 8 bases left in between. This chain's CDR3 is CASSLASTAGANVLTF. CDR3 nucleotide sequence: TGTGCCAGCAGCTTAGCCTCCACAGCTGGGGCCAACGTCCTGACTTTC.

Turning to this clonotype: One end of the junction is discordant with germline, which a read error may explain. The V gene is TRBV7-9, the J gene TRBJ1-1; D remains ambiguous. CDR3 length: 13 residues. Germline CDR1 is SEHNR and CDR2 is FQNEAQ (reference sequence). The CDR3 DNA is TGTGCCAGCAGCTCTTCAGGCAACACTGAAGCTTTATTT. Protein product: CASSSSGNTEALF.

The chain has TRBV20-1 and TRBJ2-5, with 8 bases fitting TRBD1. Per germline, CDR1 DFQATT and CDR2 SNEGSKA (reference sequence). The ends lost 0 bases at V and 5 bases at J; junction bases unmatched: 8. The CDR3 has 15 residues. The CDR3 here is CSARDPDRALETQYF. The CDR3, as DNA: TGCAGTGCTAGAGATCCGGACAGGGCACTTGAGACCCAGTACTTC.

This chain links TRBV6-6 with TRBJ2-1; 13 bases line up with TRBD2. The CDR3 runs 16 residues. CDR1 MNHNY and CDR2 SVGAGI come from the germline V gene (reference sequence). V lost 6 bases to trimming and J lost 5 bases; unmatched junction nucleotides: 7. The CDR3 is CASRLAGGSFNNEQFF. CDR3 bases: TGTGCCAGCAGACTAGCGGGAGGGTCCTTCAACAATGAGCAGTTCTTC.

This chain's CDR3 is CASSLRATYSNQPQHF. CDR3 DNA: TGTGCCAGCAGTTTAAGAGCTACTTATAGCAATCAGCCCCAGCATTTT. The chain is built from TRBV12-3 or TRBV12-4 and TRBJ1-5, with no clear D. V was shortened by 2 bases and J by 0 bases, with 11 bases between the two germline ends. The CDR3 sequence is 16 residues long.

The chain joins TRBV6-2 or TRBV6-3 to TRBJ2-5; D call uncertain. The CDR3 consists of 15 residues. Germline CDR1 reads MNHEY; CDR2 reads SVGEGT. Trimming pared 2 bases from V and 2 bases from J, leaving 12 bases between. The CDR3 DNA follows: TGTGCCAGCAGTTACGGCCCCCAAGTACAAGAGACCCAGTACTTC. It translates to CASSYGPQVQETQYF.

This chain links TRBV4-3 with TRBJ1-4; possible D gene TRBD1, 5 bases. The CDR3 covers 17 residues. Germline-derived CDR1 and CDR2 are LGHNA and YSLEER. V was trimmed by 0 bases and J by 5 bases, leaving 16 bases between them. CDR3 nucleotides: TGCGCCAGCAGCCAAGAGGTGACAATGGGACTAAATGAAAAACTGTTTTTT. Protein: CASSQEVTMGLNEKLFF.

This rearrangement joins TRBV7-8 to TRBJ2-5; D perhaps matches TRBD1 (6 bases). V lost 3 bases, J lost 9 bases, and 17 bases lay in between. Germline loops: CDR1 SGHVS, CDR2 FQNEAQ. The CDR3 runs 14 residues. Written as DNA, the CDR3 is TGTGCCAGCAGCTTCCGGGACACCGAACCGGCCCAGTACTTC. Translating it yields CASSFRDTEPAQYF. Based on the CDR3 plus reference TRBV7-8 and TRBJ2-5, the full variable domain is GAGVSQSPRYKVAKRGQDVALRCDPISGHVSLFWYQQALGQGPEFLTYFQNEAQLDKSGLPSDRFFAERPEGSVSTLKIQRTQQEDSAVYLCASSFRDTEPAQYFGPGTRLLVL.

This chain links TRBV12-3 or TRBV12-4 with TRBJ2-3, with 9 bases matching TRBD2. V lost 4 bases to trimming and J lost 2 bases; unmatched junction nucleotides: 7. This CDR3 is built from 16 residues. The CDR3 nucleotides read TGTGCCAGCAGTTCCGCTAGCGGGATGGTCACAGATACGCAGTATTTT. Its protein product is CASSSASGMVTDTQYF.

This clonotype was counted a single time. This chain links TRBV3-1 with TRBJ2-7, with D unresolved. V was trimmed by 2 bases and J by 0 bases, leaving 8 bases between them. There are 14 residues in the CDR3. Germline CDR1 reads LGHDT; CDR2 reads YNNKEL (reference sequence). CDR3 sequence reads: CASSQSSLSYEQYF. The CDR3 DNA is TGTGCCAGCAGCCAATCCAGTCTCTCCTACGAGCAGTACTTC.

The chain links TRBV12-3 or TRBV12-4 to TRBJ2-2; no clear D gene. Trimming shortened V by 1 base and J by 5 bases, and 8 bases separated the two germline ends. CDR3 length: 14 residues. CDR3 sequence reads: CASSLDTLTGELFF. CDR3 in DNA: TGTGCCAGCAGTTTAGACACTCTAACCGGGGAGCTGTTTTTT.

The V gene is TRBV7-9, the J gene TRBJ1-4, with D unresolved. Germline loops: CDR1 SEHNR, CDR2 FQNEAQ (reference sequence). Trimming removed 5 bases from V and 6 bases from J, with 16 bases in between. CDR3 length: 15 amino acids. In nucleotides, the CDR3 is TGTGCCAGCAGCATCCCTAGGAGGTGGGATGAAAAACTGTTTTTT. Its translation is CASSIPRRWDEKLFF.

V and J are TRBV7-8 and TRBJ2-7, with D unclear. Germline V gene lookup returns CDR1 SGHVS and CDR2 FQNEAQ. The V gene lost 3 bases and the J gene lost 0 bases, with 12 bases spanning the gap. The CDR3 is made up of 15 amino acids. CDR3 in amino acids: CASSFGWVGSYEQYF. In DNA, the CDR3 is TGTGCCAGCAGCTTTGGCTGGGTGGGCTCCTACGAGCAGTACTTC.

The V call is TRBV4-1, the J call TRBJ2-1; TRBD2 agrees at 16 bases. After removal of 1 base from V and 8 bases from J, the junction contained 8 bases not matched to a gene. The CDR3 is 18 amino acids. Per the germline V gene, CDR1 is MGHRA and CDR2 is YSYEKL. As DNA, the CDR3 is TGCGCCAGCAGCCAAGGGGGACTAGCGGGAGGGGGGAACGATGAGCAGTTCTTC. Translating gives CASSQGGLAGGGNDEQFF.

V is TRBV20-1 and J is TRBJ2-7; TRBD2 agrees at 14 bases. Germline lookup yields CDR1 DFQATT and CDR2 SNEGSKA (reference sequence). This CDR3 is built from 14 residues. V trimming: 3 bases; J trimming: 6 bases; junction bases outside the gene matches: 4. CDR3 in amino acids: CSARTSGRALEQYF. DNA of the CDR3: TGCAGTGCTAGGACTAGCGGGAGGGCCCTCGAGCAGTACTTC.